Listed here are 16 T cell receptor beta chains from one sample, sequenced in a study of shared clonotypes between healthy human individuals. The method was immunoSEQ multiplex PCR; TCRdb's version includes in-frame clones alone and lacks a portion of them. This repertoire shows 2 million or so clones, around 95% found once; its top ten account for 0.1% to 0.15%. Sequences were obtained from naive CD4+ T cells sorted from blood. Subset meaning: CD45RA+ positively selected. The source of these receptors is a man aged 18-30 years in good health.

The chain links TRBV2 to TRBJ1-2; 7 nucleotides match TRBD1. The CDR3 sequence is 15 residues long. Germline loops: CDR1 SNHLY, CDR2 FYNNEI. V shed 5 bases, J shed 2 bases, and the junction held 8 bases outside the gene matches. The CDR3 DNA sequence: TGTGCCAGCAGTCCGACCCTGACAGGGAACTATGGCTACACCTTC. Translation gives CASSPTLTGNYGYTF.

The V call is TRBV6-1, the J call TRBJ1-2, with unresolved D. CDR3 length: 13 amino acids. Germline V gene data show CDR1 as MNHNS and CDR2 as SASEGT. Trimming pared 6 bases from V and 4 bases from J, leaving 12 bases between. The CDR3 loop reads CASSPEGRYGYTF. DNA of the CDR3: TGTGCCAGCAGCCCTGAAGGACGCTATGGCTACACCTTC.

The chain has TRBV6-5 and TRBJ1-6; D may be TRBD1 (5 bases). The V end was cut by 2 bases, the J end by 4 bases, with 9 bases between. CDR1 and CDR2 (germline): MNHEY, SVGAGI. This CDR3 region has 15 residues. In nucleotides, the CDR3 is TGTGCCAGCAGTTACGGCACAGGTTATAATTCACCCCTCCACTTT. Translating it yields CASSYGTGYNSPLHF.

V gene TRBV20-1 combines with J gene TRBJ2-1; 7 bases align to TRBD2. This CDR3 is 10 amino acids long. CDR1 is DFQATT, CDR2 SNEGSKA, per germline (reference sequence). The CDR3 loop is CSGRLNEQFF. DNA for the CDR3: TGCAGCGGGAGGTTAAATGAGCAGTTCTTC.

The gene calls are TRBV7-2 and TRBJ1-5; D is uncertain. The CDR3 is 15 amino acids. V lost 1 base, J lost 2 bases, and 9 bases lay in between. CDR1 SGHTA and CDR2 FQGNSA come from the germline V gene. This chain's CDR3 is CASSLGRLGNQPQHF. The CDR3 DNA is TGTGCCAGCAGCTTAGGCAGGCTGGGCAATCAGCCCCAGCATTTT.

For this clone: Other nucleotide sequences from this sample produce the same CDR3. The rearrangement joins TRBV5-1 to TRBJ1-1; no clear D gene. The V gene lost 0 bases and the J gene lost 3 bases, with 9 bases spanning the gap. The CDR3 is made up of 14 amino acids. Germline CDR1 is SGHRS and CDR2 is YFSETQ. The CDR3 region is CASSLGSGDTEAFF. CDR3 in DNA: TGCGCCAGCAGCTTGGGCTCCGGGGACACTGAAGCTTTCTTT.

This clone has only one observation. The rearrangement joins TRBV28 to TRBJ2-2; D remains unclear. CDR3 length: 16 residues. V lost 3 bases, J lost 1 base, and 12 bases lay in between. Germline-derived CDR1 and CDR2 are MDHEN and SYDVKM. The CDR3 sequence: CASSFLIRRNTGELFF. The CDR3 DNA sequence: TGTGCCAGCAGTTTCTTAATCCGGAGGAACACCGGGGAGCTGTTTTTT.

The chain combines TRBV10-1 with TRBJ2-3; D uncertain. The CDR3 sequence is 17 residues long. The ends were cut back, 3 bases at V and 2 bases at J, with 18 bases in the middle. Germline assignment: CDR1 WNHNN and CDR2 SYGVQD (reference sequence). In nucleotides, the CDR3 is TGCGCCAGCAGTGACCACCTGGGCCCATCGCTCACAGATACGCAGTATTTT. Its translation is CASSDHLGPSLTDTQYF.

The rearrangement uses TRBV20-1 and TRBJ1-1, with unresolved D. The germline V gene has CDR1 DFQATT and CDR2 SNEGSKA (reference sequence). The germline V and J ends were trimmed by 2 bases and 6 bases, with 7 bases remaining between them. This CDR3 has 11 residues. CDR3: CSARTGAEAFF. CDR3 DNA sequence: TGCAGTGCTAGAACTGGGGCTGAAGCTTTCTTT.

The chain combines TRBV6-1 with TRBJ2-2; D is unclear. V gave up 5 bases and J gave up 1 base, with 5 bases separating them. The CDR3 covers 13 residues. Germline values: CDR1 MNHNS, CDR2 SASEGT. DNA of the CDR3: TGTGCCAGCAGTCCCCAGAACACCGGGGAGCTGTTTTTT. Translated: CASSPQNTGELFF.

The V gene is TRBV5-1, the J gene TRBJ1-5; TRBD1 is a possible D gene (5 bases). CDR3 length: 13 amino acids. Trimming shortened V by 5 bases and J by 6 bases, and 12 bases separated the two germline ends. Germline V lookup: CDR1 SGHRS, CDR2 YFSETQ. The CDR3 DNA follows: TGCGCCAGCAGGGCGACAGAATCTCAGCCCCAGCATTTT. Translated, it gives CASRATESQPQHF. Full variable domain (rest looked up from reference TRBV5-1 and TRBJ1-5): KAGVTQTPRYLIKTRGQQVTLSCSPISGHRSVSWYQQTPGQGLQFLFEYFSETQRNKGNFPGRFSGRQFSNSRSEMNVSTLELGDSALYLCASRATESQPQHFGDGTRLSIL.

This sequence joins TRBV7-2 and TRBJ2-1; D gene uncertain. The CDR3 consists of 12 residues. Trimming pared 5 bases from V and 10 bases from J, leaving 12 bases between. From germline, CDR1 is SGHTA and CDR2 FQGNSA. CDR3 region: CASSIPEREQFF. In DNA form, the CDR3 reads TGTGCCAGCAGCATCCCCGAAAGGGAGCAGTTCTTC.

The chain couples TRBV5-1 to TRBJ1-1; 9 bases are shared with TRBD1. Germline CDR1 is SGHRS and CDR2 is YFSETQ. CDR3 length: 14 amino acids. The ends lost 5 bases at V and 0 bases at J; junction bases unmatched: 2. CDR3 loop: CASRQGAMNTEAFF. The CDR3 region has the DNA TGCGCCAGCAGACAGGGGGCAATGAACACTGAAGCTTTCTTT.

V usage is TRBV5-4 and J usage is TRBJ2-3; TRBD2 matches at 8 bases. The junction had 4 bases not matched to a gene; V was cut back by 0 bases and J by 4 bases. CDR1 and CDR2 (germline): SGHNT, YYREEE (reference sequence). The length of the CDR3 is 15 residues. The CDR3 sequence: CASSLGTSLADTQYF. CDR3 coding DNA: TGTGCCAGCAGCTTGGGGACTAGCTTAGCAGATACGCAGTATTTT.

About this clone: With a much larger clone just one base away, this may be a read error. Other nucleotide sequences from this sample produce the same CDR3. V is TRBV28 and J is TRBJ2-7, with D maybe TRBD1 (5 bases). Per germline, CDR1 MDHEN and CDR2 SYDVKM. CDR3 length equals 15 residues. The CDR3 nucleotides read TGTGCCAGCACCAGTCCCGCAGGGAAAACCTATGAGCAGTACTTC. It encodes CASTSPAGKTYEQYF.

The chain links TRBV7-9 to TRBJ2-1; 13 positions agree with TRBD2. J lost 1 base, V lost 4 bases, and 4 bases had no gene match. The CDR3 has 17 amino acids. The germline gives CDR1 SEHNR, CDR2 FQNEAQ (reference sequence). In nucleotides, the CDR3 is TGTGCCAGCAGCTCTATGACTAGCGGGAGGTCCTACAATGAGCAGTTCTTC. Translation gives CASSSMTSGRSYNEQFF.